Given below is one TCR beta chain in context. Authors' methods: Amplification from reference gene primers served as the basis for estimated nucleated cell counts. Measured with immunoSEQ multiplex PCR; TCRdb has only the in-frame clones, and not every one. V, J and clone size reflect that table, while D and trimming were determined from the DNA. The data hold around 110,000 clones, with 90% observed a single time. These data originate in a study of blood T cell repertoires in COVID-19. Study-wide context: The samples span acute and convalescent COVID-19 from the United States, Italy and Spain. Sample material is recorded as cDNA or gDNA derived from T cells, B-cell-depleted T cells, or PBMCs.

This CDR3 spans 16 amino acids. V shed 6 bases and J shed 1 base, with 18 bases lying between them. Germline V lookup: CDR1 LNHDA, CDR2 SQIVND (reference sequence). The sequence was obtained from a human donor with active COVID-19. The donor label of this sample is uncertain. Sample: peripheral blood. The chain has TRBV19 and TRBJ1-1, with D possibly being TRBD1 (5 bases). CDR3 DNA sequence: TGTGCCAGTAGCCCCGGGAGGCCTACAGGGAACACTGAAGCTTTCTTT. It specifies CASSPGRPTGNTEAFF.